This TCR beta chain was retrieved from a study of blood T cells in healthy people across ages. Combining a sample-barcoded 5' primer with a J-beta primer mix, a second PCR ran for about 7 to 11 cycles. Using its own MiXCR run on the 5' RACE reads, TCRdb lists one record per CDR3 protein. The sample lists around 900,000 distinct CDR3 sequences; roughly half were seen once. Isolation per sample recovered at least 6 million PBMCs. Input material: blood. The TCR comes from a woman in her sixties in good health.

CDR3 DNA sequence: TGCGCCAGCAGTACTGGGGGAGGTCGGAGCACTGAAGCTTTCTTT. Its protein product is CASSTGGGRSTEAFF. V and J are TRBV5-1 and TRBJ1-1; D may be TRBD1 (5 bases). This CDR3 comprises 15 residues. The V and J ends lost 5 bases and 4 bases respectively, with 18 bases between them. CDR1 is SGHRS and CDR2 is YFSETQ in the germline V gene. The variable domain in full, completed from reference TRBV5-1 and TRBJ1-1, reads KAGVTQTPRYLIKTRGQQVTLSCSPISGHRSVSWYQQTPGQGLQFLFEYFSETQRNKGNFPGRFSGRQFSNSRSEMNVSTLELGDSALYLCASSTGGGRSTEAFFGQGTRLTVV.